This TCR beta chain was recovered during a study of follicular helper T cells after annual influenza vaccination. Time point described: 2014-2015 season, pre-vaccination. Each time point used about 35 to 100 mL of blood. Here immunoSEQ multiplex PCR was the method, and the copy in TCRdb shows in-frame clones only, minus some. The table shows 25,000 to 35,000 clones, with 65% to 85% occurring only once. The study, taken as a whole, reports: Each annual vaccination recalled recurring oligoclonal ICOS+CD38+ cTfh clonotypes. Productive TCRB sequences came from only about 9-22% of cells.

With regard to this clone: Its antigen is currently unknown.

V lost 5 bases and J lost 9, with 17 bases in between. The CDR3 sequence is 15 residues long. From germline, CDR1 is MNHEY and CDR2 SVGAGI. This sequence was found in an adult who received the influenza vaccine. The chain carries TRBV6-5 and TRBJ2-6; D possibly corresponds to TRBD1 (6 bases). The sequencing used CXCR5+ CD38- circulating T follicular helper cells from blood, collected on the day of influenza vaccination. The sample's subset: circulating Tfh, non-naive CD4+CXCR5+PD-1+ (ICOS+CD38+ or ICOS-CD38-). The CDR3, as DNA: TGTGCCAGCAGTAGGGGGAACGGGGTTGACAACGTCCTGACTTTC. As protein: CASSRGNGVDNVLTF.